The clone carrying this T cell receptor (beta chain) was detected once. Vbeta (60) and Jbeta (13) primers were used in the PCR. The method was immunoSEQ multiplex PCR; TCRdb's version includes in-frame clones alone and lacks a portion of them. The sample shows 45,000 to 65,000 clones, about 71% of them seen only once. Per the germline V gene, CDR1 is SGHVS and CDR2 is FNYEAQ. V lost 5 bases and J lost 0, with 18 bases in between. The CDR3 sequence is 17 residues long. The source of the sample is a study of cytomegalovirus exposure and HLA in healthy donors. The wider study: Sequencing of roughly 180 million T cells in an earlier analysis found 95 million to 120 million unique TCR beta sequences.

V gene TRBV7-6 combines with J gene TRBJ2-3; the D gene is possibly TRBD2 (5 bases). The specimen was PBMCs. The TCR comes from a woman aged 45-65 years in good health and CMV-seropositive. CDR3 in DNA: TGTGCCAGCAGCCCCCGGGGTACCTATACTAGCACAGATACGCAGTATTTT. Translated, it gives CASSPRGTYTSTDTQYF. The variable domain in full, completed from reference TRBV7-6 and TRBJ2-3, reads GAGVSQSPRYKVTKRGQDVALRCDPISGHVSLYWYRQALGQGPEFLTYFNYEAQQDKSGLPNDRFSAERPEGSISTLTIQRTEQRDSAMYRCASSPRGTYTSTDTQYFGPGTRLTVL.